The 19 T cell receptor beta chains in this list originate from one sample, sequenced in a study of T cell changes during pregnancy in multiple sclerosis. Libraries were prepared by immunoSEQ multiplex PCR; TCRdb keeps only in-frame clonotypes and omits some of them. This sample has roughly 60,000 clones; roughly 96% occur once, and the top ten carry about 2.3%. The sample was CD8+ T cells from peripheral blood mononuclear cells, taken after pregnancy. The source of these receptors is a female donor with multiple sclerosis, enrolled in a pregnancy study.

This chain joins TRBV7-9 and TRBJ2-7, with D perhaps TRBD2 (5 bases). V was cut by 1 base and J by 2 bases, with 12 bases left in between. In germline, CDR1 is SEHNR, CDR2 FQNEAQ (reference sequence). There are 15 residues in the CDR3. DNA for the CDR3: TGTGCCAGCAGCTTAGTTGAAAGCGGACCCTACGAGCAGTACTTC. It encodes CASSLVESGPYEQYF.

This clone was seen once. J is TRBJ2-1 and V is TRBV14; 10 bases align to TRBD2. Germline CDR1 and CDR2: SGHDN and FVKESK. Trimming at V came to 2 bases and at J to 8 bases, leaving 6 bases not matched to a gene. The CDR3 is 15 amino acids. This CDR3 is CASSQTSGTGYEQFF. The CDR3 nucleotides are TGTGCCAGCAGCCAAACTAGCGGGACTGGCTATGAGCAGTTCTTC. The full variable domain, with the rest looked up from reference TRBV14 and TRBJ2-1, is EAGVTQFPSHSVIEKGQTVTLRCDPISGHDNLYWYRRVMGKEIKFLLHFVKESKQDESGMPNNRFLAERTGGTYSTLKVQPAELEDSGVYFCASSQTSGTGYEQFFGPGTRLTVL.

As concerns this clone: Within the sample, other DNA sequences also encode this same CDR3. This sequence joins TRBV7-9 and TRBJ1-2, with 7 bases fitting TRBD1. V was clipped by 1 base and J by 3 bases; unmatched bases: 5. Per the germline V gene, CDR1 is SEHNR and CDR2 is FQNEAQ (reference sequence). This CDR3 has 15 residues. The DNA of the CDR3 is TGTGCCAGCAGCTTAGGACAGGGTGCGGACTATGGCTACACCTTC. As protein: CASSLGQGADYGYTF.

The V gene is TRBV5-1, the J gene TRBJ2-1; D perhaps matches TRBD1 (6 bases). CDR1 and CDR2 (germline): SGHRS, YFSETQ. This CDR3 region has 16 residues. Trimming shortened V by 3 bases and J by 2 bases, and 15 bases separated the two germline ends. CDR3 DNA: TGCGCCAGCAGCTCGTCACACAGGGCTACCTACAATGAGCAGTTCTTC. Translation: CASSSSHRATYNEQFF.

This chain uses TRBV2 with TRBJ2-7; possibly TRBD1 for D (6 bases). CDR1 and CDR2 (germline): SNHLY, FYNNEI. V was clipped by 4 bases and J by 0 bases, with 13 bases between them. This CDR3 region has 15 residues. CDR3 amino acids: CASSGDRTYSYEQYF. The DNA of the CDR3 is TGTGCCAGCAGTGGTGACAGGACCTACTCCTACGAGCAGTACTTC.

The DNA of the CDR3 is TGTGCCGGCGAGTTCCCCCGGGACAGCTCCTACAATGAGCAGTTCTTC. As protein: CAGEFPRDSSYNEQFF. The V gene is TRBV30, the J gene TRBJ2-1, with TRBD1 identical over 7 bases. V was pared by 8 bases and J by 0 bases, with 13 bases of the junction left unmatched. CDR3 length equals 16 residues. In germline, CDR1 is GTSNPN, CDR2 SVGIG (reference sequence).

This clone was seen just once. V usage is TRBV6-5 and J usage is TRBJ1-1; tentatively, D is TRBD1 (6 bases). Germline CDR1 and CDR2: MNHEY and SVGAGI. The CDR3 is made up of 13 amino acids. V was clipped by 2 bases and J by 4 bases, with 8 bases between them. CDR3 region: CASSYTGSTEAFF. The DNA for the CDR3 is TGTGCCAGCAGTTACACAGGGTCCACTGAAGCTTTCTTT.

V is TRBV29-1 and J is TRBJ2-3, with a weak D call TRBD2 (5 bases). Deletions cut 3 bases from V and 0 bases from J, with 10 bases between. CDR1 is SQVTM, CDR2 ANQGSEA, per germline. The length of the CDR3 is 14 residues. Written as DNA, the CDR3 is TGCAGCGTTGACGGGGTGGGAAGCACAGATACGCAGTATTTT. Translated: CSVDGVGSTDTQYF.

V usage is TRBV19 and J usage is TRBJ2-1, with D possibly TRBD1 on 6 matching bases. The CDR3 has 12 amino acids. CDR1 is LNHDA, CDR2 SQIVND, per germline (reference sequence). Trimming pared 7 bases from V and 13 bases from J, leaving 17 bases between. CDR3 sequence (DNA): TGTGCCAGTAAGGGGGTCCCACTTGTCCAGTTCTTC. Residues: CASKGVPLVQFF.

The rearrangement uses TRBV28 and TRBJ1-3; TRBD1 might be the D (6 bases). Germline values: CDR1 MDHEN, CDR2 SYDVKM. Trimming stripped 3 bases from V and 3 bases from J, with 12 bases between. CDR3 length: 15 amino acids. The CDR3 DNA reads as TGTGCCAGCAGTTTGCGGGGGGGCTTTGGAAACACCATATATTTT. Its protein is CASSLRGGFGNTIYF.

The chain is built from TRBV30 and TRBJ1-1; possible D gene TRBD1, 6 bases. CDR3 length: 13 amino acids. The germline V and J ends were trimmed by 4 bases and 0 bases, with 9 bases remaining between them. Germline-derived CDR1 and CDR2 are GTSNPN and SVGIG (reference sequence). CDR3 sequence (DNA): TGTGCCTGGATTCGACAGGTGAACACTGAAGCTTTCTTT. It specifies CAWIRQVNTEAFF.

J is TRBJ2-2 and V is TRBV10-3; D is unresolved. From germline, CDR1 is ENHRY and CDR2 SYGVKD. V was shortened by 2 bases and J by 4 bases, with 14 bases between the two germline ends. The CDR3 loop spans 16 amino acids. The DNA for the CDR3 is TGTGCCATCAGTGAGGGTAGCAGCGCTTCCACCGGGGAGCTGTTTTTT. It codes for CAISEGSSASTGELFF.

The V gene is TRBV7-2, the J gene TRBJ2-7; TRBD2 aligns across 10 bases. Germline V gives CDR1 SGHTA, CDR2 FQGNSA. The CDR3 covers 17 residues. V lost 5 bases, J lost 4 bases, and 14 bases stayed unmatched. The CDR3 DNA follows: TGTGCCAGCAGCCCAAACATTCTAGCGGGAGAGGGTTACGAGCAGTACTTC. Translating gives CASSPNILAGEGYEQYF.

The chain employs TRBV30 and TRBJ2-3; 13 bases agree with TRBD2. The CDR3 has 17 residues. Germline V CDR1 and CDR2: GTSNPN, SVGIG (reference sequence). J gave up 1 base and V 0 bases, and 4 bases lay outside the gene matches. The CDR3 DNA sequence: TGTGCCTGGAGTGTACTAGCGGGAGGGTTTGGCACAGATACGCAGTATTTT. This encodes CAWSVLAGGFGTDTQYF. Filled out from reference TRBV30 and TRBJ2-3, the complete variable domain reads SQTIHQWPATLVQPVGSPLSLECTVEGTSNPNLYWYRQAAGRGLQLLFYSVGIGQISSEVPQNLSASRPQDRQFILSSKKLLLSDSGFYLCAWSVLAGGFGTDTQYFGPGTRLTVL.

The chain joins TRBV29-1 to TRBJ2-7, with a possible D match to TRBD2 (5 bases). Trimming stripped 1 base from V and 3 bases from J, with 10 bases between. The CDR3 is 13 amino acids. Germline CDR1 reads SQVTM; CDR2 reads ANQGSEA. CDR3 in amino acids: CSVEGTGNYEQYF. CDR3 in DNA: TGCAGCGTTGAAGGTACCGGGAACTACGAGCAGTACTTC.

The chain has TRBV4-2 and TRBJ2-1; 10 bases map to TRBD2. From germline, CDR1 is LGHNA and CDR2 YNFKEQ. Trimming cost V 4 bases and J 8 bases; bases outside gene matches: 8. This CDR3 spans 15 amino acids. The DNA for the CDR3 is TGTGCCAGCAGCCCGCTAGCGGGAGCCGGCGATGAGCAGTTCTTC. It translates to CASSPLAGAGDEQFF.

This rearrangement joins TRBV6-5 to TRBJ2-1, with 8 bases matching TRBD2. J lost 7 bases, V lost 0 bases, and 5 bases had no gene match. CDR1 and CDR2 (germline): MNHEY, SVGAGI. CDR3 size: 15 residues. The CDR3 reads CASSYSRASGNEQFF. The CDR3 DNA sequence: TGTGCCAGCAGTTACTCGAGGGCTAGCGGGAATGAGCAGTTCTTC.

This chain uses TRBV5-6 with TRBJ2-3, with 10 bases identical to TRBD2. Losses at the gene ends were 3 bases for V and 0 bases for J; bases not matched to a gene: 4. The CDR3 covers 16 residues. CDR1 is SGHDT and CDR2 is YYEEEE in the germline V gene. The CDR3 DNA sequence: TGTGCCAGCAGCTCCCAGACTAGCGGGAGCACAGATACGCAGTATTTT. Translation gives CASSSQTSGSTDTQYF.

The chain carries TRBV4-2 and TRBJ2-7; weak D call: TRBD2 (6 bases). CDR1 and CDR2 (germline): LGHNA, YNFKEQ. The V end lost 0 bases, the J end lost 4 bases, and 13 bases lay between the germline ends. The length of the CDR3 is 15 residues. The CDR3 region has the DNA TGTGCCAGCAGCCAAGATGGGACTGGGATTTACGAGCAGTACTTC. This codes for CASSQDGTGIYEQYF.